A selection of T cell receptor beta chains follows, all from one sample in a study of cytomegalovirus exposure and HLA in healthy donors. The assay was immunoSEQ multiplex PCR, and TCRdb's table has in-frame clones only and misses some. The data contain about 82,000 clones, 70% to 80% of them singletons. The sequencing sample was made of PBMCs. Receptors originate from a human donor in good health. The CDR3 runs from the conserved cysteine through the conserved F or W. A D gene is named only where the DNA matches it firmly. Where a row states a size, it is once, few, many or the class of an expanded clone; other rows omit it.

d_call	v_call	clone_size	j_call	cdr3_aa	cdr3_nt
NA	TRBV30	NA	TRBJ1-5	CAWRQGNQPQNF	TGTGCCTGGAGGCAGGGAAATCAGCCCCAGAATTTT
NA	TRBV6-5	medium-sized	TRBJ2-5	CASSYPAGETQYF	TGTGCCAGCAGTTACCCGGCGGGGGAGACCCAGTACTTC
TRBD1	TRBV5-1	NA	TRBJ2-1	CASSTGTGTYNEQFF	TGCGCCAGCAGCACTGGGACAGGGACCTACAATGAGCAGTTCTTC
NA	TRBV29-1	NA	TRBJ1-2	CSVRGNYGYTF	TGCAGCGTTCGGGGAAACTATGGCTACACCTTC
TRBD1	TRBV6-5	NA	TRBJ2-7	CASGDRGYEQYF	TGTGCCAGCGGGGACAGGGGTTACGAGCAGTACTTC
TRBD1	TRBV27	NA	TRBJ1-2	CASSGQVDYGYTF	TGTGCCAGCAGCGGACAGGTGGACTATGGCTACACCTTC
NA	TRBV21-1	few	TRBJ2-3	CASSWTSGDNTDTQYF	TGTGCCAGCAGCTGGACTAGCGGGGATAACACAGATACGCAGTATTTT
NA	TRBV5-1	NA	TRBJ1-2	CASSLTGSYGYTF	TGCGCCAGCAGCTTAACAGGCTCCTATGGCTACACCTTC
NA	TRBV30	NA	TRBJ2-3	CAWSPTRTTFTDTQYF	TGTGCCTGGAGTCCAACGAGGACTACTTTCACAGATACGCAGTATTTT
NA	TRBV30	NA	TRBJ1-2	CAWSVHEGLYGYTF	TGTGCCTGGAGTGTACATGAGGGTCTCTATGGCTACACCTTC
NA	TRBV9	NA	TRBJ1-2	CASSVGGGYGYPF	TGTGCCAGCAGCGTAGGGGGAGGCTATGGCTACCCCTTC
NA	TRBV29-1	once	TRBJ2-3	CSVGGQADTQYF	TGCAGCGTTGGCGGACAAGCAGATACGCAGTATTTT
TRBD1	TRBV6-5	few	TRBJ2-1	CASSAQGTGDNEQFF	TGTGCCAGCAGTGCCCAGGGGACAGGAGACAATGAGCAGTTCTTC
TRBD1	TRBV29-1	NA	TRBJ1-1	CSGDRGNTEAFF	TGCAGCGGCGACAGGGGGAACACTGAAGCTTTCTTT
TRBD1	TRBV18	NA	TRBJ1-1	CASSLRDRHEAFF	TGTGCCAGCTCACTCCGGGACAGGCATGAAGCTTTCTTT
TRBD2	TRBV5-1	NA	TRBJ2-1	CASGAGGSYNEQFF	TGCGCCAGCGGAGCGGGGGGGTCCTACAATGAGCAGTTCTTC
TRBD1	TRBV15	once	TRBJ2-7	CATSREQGKFYEQYF	TGTGCCACCAGCAGAGAACAGGGGAAATTTTACGAGCAGTACTTC